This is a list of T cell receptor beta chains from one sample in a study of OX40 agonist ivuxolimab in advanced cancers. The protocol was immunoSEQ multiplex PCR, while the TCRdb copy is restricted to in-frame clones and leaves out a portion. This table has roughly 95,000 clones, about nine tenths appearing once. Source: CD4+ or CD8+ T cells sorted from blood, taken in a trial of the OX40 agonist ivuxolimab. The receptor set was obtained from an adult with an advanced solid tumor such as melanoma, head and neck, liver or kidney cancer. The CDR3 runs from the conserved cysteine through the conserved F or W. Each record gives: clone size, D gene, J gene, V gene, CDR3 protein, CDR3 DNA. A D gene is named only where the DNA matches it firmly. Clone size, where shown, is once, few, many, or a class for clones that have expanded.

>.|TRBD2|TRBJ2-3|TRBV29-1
CSVPASGSVDTQYF
TGCAGCGTTCCGGCTAGCGGGAGTGTAGATACGCAGTATTTT
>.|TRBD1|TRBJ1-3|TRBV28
CASKRGQGTLSGNTIYF
TGTGCCAGCAAGAGGGGACAGGGCACCCTCTCTGGAAACACCATATATTTT
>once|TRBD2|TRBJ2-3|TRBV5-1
CASSLGGTRGTDTQYF
TGCGCCAGCAGCTTGGGCGGGACTAGGGGCACAGATACGCAGTATTTT
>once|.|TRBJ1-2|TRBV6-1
CASSPPREGGNGYTF
TGTGCCAGCAGTCCCCCTAGAGAGGGGGGCAATGGCTACACCTTC
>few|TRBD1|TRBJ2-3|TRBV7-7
CASSLATGQGPDTQYF
TGTGCTAGCAGCTTAGCGACCGGACAGGGTCCAGATACGCAGTATTTT
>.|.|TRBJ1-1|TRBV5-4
CASSFDTMNTEAFF
TGTGCCAGCAGCTTTGACACCATGAACACTGAAGCTTTCTTT
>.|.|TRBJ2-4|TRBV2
CASSETTIAKNIQYF
TGTGCCAGCAGTGAGACTACCATAGCCAAAAACATTCAGTACTTC
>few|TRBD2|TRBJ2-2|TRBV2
CASSPGLAGMNTGELFF
TGTGCCAGCAGTCCCGGACTAGCGGGGATGAACACCGGGGAGCTGTTTTTT
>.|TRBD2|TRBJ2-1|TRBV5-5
CASSPAPSGRGYNEQFF
TGTGCCAGCAGCCCAGCTCCTAGCGGGAGGGGATACAATGAGCAGTTCTTC
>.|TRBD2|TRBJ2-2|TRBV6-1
CASSEGVAGEVGELFF
TGTGCCAGCAGTGAAGGGGTAGCGGGAGAGGTCGGGGAGCTGTTTTTT
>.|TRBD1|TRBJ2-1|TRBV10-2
CASRPGQGNNEQFF
TGCGCCAGCAGACCGGGACAGGGAAACAATGAGCAGTTCTTC
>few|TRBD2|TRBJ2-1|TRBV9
CASSARGRGDEQFF
TGTGCCAGCAGCGCTCGAGGGAGGGGAGATGAGCAGTTCTTC
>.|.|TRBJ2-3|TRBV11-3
CASSPGGGPTDTQYF
TGTGCCAGCAGTCCAGGGGGGGGACCCACAGATACGCAGTATTTT
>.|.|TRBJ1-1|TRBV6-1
CASNRWNTEAFF
TGTGCCAGCAACAGGTGGAACACTGAAGCTTTCTTT
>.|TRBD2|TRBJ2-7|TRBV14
CASSRGTSGGYEQYF
TGTGCCAGCAGCCGGGGAACTAGCGGGGGTTACGAGCAGTACTTC
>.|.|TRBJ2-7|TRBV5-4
CASSSLEGSSYEQYF
TGTGCCAGCAGCTCCTTGGAGGGAAGCTCCTACGAGCAGTACTTC
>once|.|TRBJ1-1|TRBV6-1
CASSERVRAGWNTEAFF
TGTGCCAGCAGTGAACGGGTTAGAGCAGGGTGGAACACTGAAGCTTTCTTT
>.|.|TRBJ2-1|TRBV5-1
CASSSQDLTNEQFF
TGCGCCAGCAGCAGCCAGGACCTTACCAATGAGCAGTTCTTC
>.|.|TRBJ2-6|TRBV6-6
CASSYTASGANVLTF
TGTGCCAGCAGTTACACAGCCTCTGGGGCCAACGTCCTGACTTTC
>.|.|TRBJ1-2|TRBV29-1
CSTRSGADGYTF
TGCAGCACCCGCTCAGGGGCCGATGGCTACACCTTC
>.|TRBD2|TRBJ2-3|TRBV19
CASSIWASGNTDTQYF
TGTGCCAGTAGTATTTGGGCTAGCGGAAACACAGATACGCAGTATTTT
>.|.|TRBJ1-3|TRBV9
CASSGLSGNTIYF
TGTGCCAGCTCTGGTCTTTCTGGAAACACCATATATTTT
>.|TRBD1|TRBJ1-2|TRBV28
CASSPGDRGSGGYTF
TGTGCCAGCAGTCCGGGGGACAGGGGATCAGGCGGCTACACCTTC
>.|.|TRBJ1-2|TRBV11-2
CASSLPAGGYYGYTF
TGTGCCAGCAGCTTACCGGCGGGGGGTTACTATGGCTACACCTTC
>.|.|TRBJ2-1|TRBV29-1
CSVESGLGDEQFF
TGCAGCGTTGAATCCGGGTTGGGCGATGAGCAGTTCTTC